This T cell receptor beta chain was captured in a study of radiotherapy plus CTLA-4 blockade in lung cancer. Study results and limitations: The best prediction of response reportedly came from early blood T cell clone dynamics, with interferon-beta. Radiotherapy plus ipilimumab was followed by expansion in blood of tumor-derived TCR clones.

Regarding this clone: Its specificity is unknown.

Libraries were prepared by immunoSEQ multiplex PCR; TCRdb keeps only in-frame clonotypes and omits some of them. The data contain tens of thousands of clones, about 76% of them singletons. The CDR3 loop spans 14 amino acids. Germline values: CDR1 SGHTS, CDR2 YDEGEE. With 0 bases clipped from V and 7 bases from J, the junction kept 5 bases outside the gene matches. J is TRBJ1-1 and V is TRBV5-8; 8 bases align to TRBD1. The clonotype originates from a human donor with non-small cell lung cancer who had a complete response to radiotherapy plus ipilimumab. The sample was peripheral blood, taken from a patient treated with radiotherapy plus ipilimumab. In nucleotides, the CDR3 is TGTGCCAGCAGCTTGGGGGACAGGCCTAATGAAGCTTTCTTT. It is translated as CASSLGDRPNEAFF. The whole variable domain, remainder taken from reference TRBV5-8 and TRBJ1-1, is EAGVTQSPTHLIKTRGQQATLRCSPISGHTSVYWYQQALGLGLQFLLWYDEGEERNRGNFPPRFSGRQFPNYSSELNVNALELEDSALYLCASSLGDRPNEAFFGQGTRLTVV.